The clone carrying this TCR beta chain has a handful of counts. Its specificity is not known. The data belong to a study of T cells in Graves' hyperthyroidism and ophthalmopathy. Study-level points and caveats: Ophthalmopathy, as predicted by the model, came a median approximately 5.9 months after the prediction. Within blood appeared most thyroid clonotypes that had expanded above 0.001.

The diagnoses drew upon clinical symptoms, serum thyroxine and TRAb, thyroid ultrasound and orbital computed tomography. J lost 6 bases, V lost 6 bases, and 13 bases had no gene match. The CDR3 length is 15 residues. CDR1 and CDR2 (germline): DFQATT, SNEGSKA (reference sequence). Using RNA transcripts as the source, TCR beta CDR3 regions were amplified. Primed by the HTBI set, a first-round RT-PCR was run on the TCR CDR3. TCRdb re-called the multiplex PCR reads through MiXCR, storing one row per CDR3 protein. This sample has about 700,000 distinct CDR3 sequences, with 45% found just once. V is TRBV20-1 and J is TRBJ1-5, with 8 bases identical to TRBD1. This sequence was found in an adult man with Graves' disease, either hyperthyroidism or ophthalmopathy (not recorded which). Sequenced material: peripheral blood or thyroid tissue (not recorded which). DNA of the CDR3: TGCAGTGCCGCAGGACAGGGAAGTCTCAGTCAGCCCCAGCATTTT. Its translation is CSAAGQGSLSQPQHF.